The rows below give T cell receptor beta chains drawn from one sample of a study of long-term antiretroviral therapy in people with HIV. Generated by immunoSEQ multiplex PCR, the TCRdb table keeps only in-frame clones and is missing some. The sample carries tens of thousands of clones, approximately 85% recorded once. The sequenced sample was unsorted PBMCs, obtained approximately 2.9 years before starting antiretroviral therapy. These TCRs come from a woman in her 30s with HIV. CDR3s include the opening cysteine and the closing phenylalanine or tryptophan. Each record gives: CDR3 length, V gene, J gene, CDR3 protein.

>16|TRBV28|TRBJ1-5
CASSTRDRSSNQPQHF
>14|TRBV29-1|TRBJ1-2
CSVDMTGQGGGYTF
>16|TRBV7-9|TRBJ2-1
CASSLEAGLGGNEQFF
>14|TRBV2|TRBJ1-2
CASSETAGFYGYTF
>14|TRBV6-1|TRBJ2-2
CASSVTGNTGELFF
>18|TRBV30|TRBJ1-4
CAWSVMGGRGGTNEKLFF
>15|TRBV6-5|TRBJ2-7
CASKVEGSKVREQYF
>15|TRBV30|TRBJ2-2
CALTLRGRSTGELFF
>17|TRBV7-6|TRBJ1-5
CASSLFGGHGSNQPQHF
>15|TRBV7-9|TRBJ1-3
CASSLSVARGNTIYF
>18|TRBV6-1|TRBJ1-6
CASSEAIAGDMGNSPLHF
>14|TRBV11-2|TRBJ2-4
CASRPQGEGNIQYF
>14|TRBV10-3|TRBJ1-1
CAISEGQGDTEAFF
>14|TRBV2|TRBJ1-5
CASRSGGGNQPQHF
>15|TRBV27|TRBJ1-5
CASSLGGYSNQPQHF
>14|TRBV27|TRBJ2-3
CASSSGGETDTQYF
>14|TRBV5-6|TRBJ1-2
CASSLARASGGYTF
>14|TRBV11-2|TRBJ1-3
CASSLYRAGNTIYF
>16|TRBV4-1|TRBJ1-3
CASSQESANSGNTIYF
>11|TRBV20-1|TRBJ1-2
CSTTGGYGYTF
>18|TRBV12-2|TRBJ1-6
CASRLATSPAGWGSPLHF
>15|TRBV5-1|TRBJ2-3
CASSSGQPKSDTQYF
>16|TRBV18|TRBJ1-5
CASSPREGNLFQPQHF
>10|TRBV6-5|TRBJ2-3
CASSYSVPYF
>13|TRBV28|TRBJ2-5
CASSPNRKETQYF
>15|TRBV7-3|TRBJ1-1
CASSPHEGMNTEAFF
>15|TRBV5-1|TRBJ1-1
CASSLEGGTPREAFF
>13|TRBV6-1|TRBJ1-2
CASAAEPNYGYTF
>19|TRBV11-2|TRBJ2-2
CASSTNTFGPGSNTGELFF
>15|TRBV10-2|TRBJ1-1
CASSPGGGRRTEAFF
>14|TRBV11-1|TRBJ1-6
CASSLSPGNSPLHF
>14|TRBV27|TRBJ1-4
CASSLHRGGEKLFF
>15|TRBV7-9|TRBJ2-1
CASSLSGGGRNEQFF
>12|TRBV5-6|TRBJ2-1
CASSLVAGGAFF
>11|TRBV18|TRBJ2-2
CASSPGGELFF
>13|TRBV11-2|TRBJ2-3
CASSLNQADTQYF
>15|TRBV9|TRBJ2-3
CASSVEAGQGDTQYF
>15|TRBV5-1|TRBJ2-3
CASSLGGAHADTQYF
>15|TRBV6-1|TRBJ1-6
CASSRTGGLNSPLHF
>13|TRBV7-9|TRBJ1-2
CASSLSSQDGYTF
>15|TRBV28|TRBJ1-3
CASSPHGGLGNTIYF
>14|TRBV5-5|TRBJ1-3
CASSLAPGQLTIYF
>17|TRBV27|TRBJ2-3
CASTSSGGAASTDTQYF
>16|TRBV5-5|TRBJ1-3
CASSLIPDSSGNTIYF
>15|TRBV5-1|TRBJ2-5
CASNPLGTGEETQYF
>14|TRBV5-1|TRBJ2-5
CASSLDSPEETQYF
>15|TRBV7-8|TRBJ2-3
CASSYSGGALDTQYF
>14|TRBV7-3|TRBJ2-5
CASSLSFGGGTQYF
>18|TRBV5-1|TRBJ2-3
CASSSFPLAGASTDTQYF